Listed below are T cell receptor beta chains from one sample, sequenced in a study of blood T cell repertoires in COVID-19. Method: immunoSEQ multiplex PCR; TCRdb's copy keeps in-frame clones and lacks some. Of approximately 300,000 clones listed, more than 75% are singletons. The source material was peripheral blood. Receptor source: a woman aged 50 to 60 with acute or convalescent COVID-19. Each CDR3 is given with its conserved first and last residue. Each record gives: D gene, J gene, V gene, CDR3 length, CDR3 DNA, CDR3 protein. The D gene is left open where the match is weak.

d_gene: -; j_gene: TRBJ2-1; v_gene: TRBV7-2; len: 15; CDR3nt: TGTGCCAGCAGCTCAGTAGCGCCCCCTTACAATGAGCAGTTCTTC; CDR3aa: CASSSVAPPYNEQFF
d_gene: TRBD2; j_gene: TRBJ2-7; v_gene: TRBV14; len: 14; CDR3nt: TGTGCCAGCAGCCAAGCAGGACTAGCTTACGAGCAGTACTTC; CDR3aa: CASSQAGLAYEQYF
d_gene: -; j_gene: TRBJ1-4; v_gene: TRBV24-1; len: 15; CDR3nt: TGTGCCACCAGTGTCGGGGATGCAACTAATGAAAAACTGTTTTTT; CDR3aa: CATSVGDATNEKLFF
d_gene: TRBD1; j_gene: TRBJ2-6; v_gene: TRBV19; len: 17; CDR3nt: TGTGCCAGTAGTATAGGGACAGGGGTTGCTGGGGCCAACGTCCTGACTTTC; CDR3aa: CASSIGTGVAGANVLTF
d_gene: -; j_gene: TRBJ1-3; v_gene: TRBV6-6; len: 12; CDR3nt: TGTGCCAGCAGGGAGAGCGGAAACACCATATATTTT; CDR3aa: CASRESGNTIYF
d_gene: -; j_gene: TRBJ2-3; v_gene: TRBV2; len: 15; CDR3nt: TGTGCCAGCAGTGAACGCTCTAGCGGCACAGATACGCAGTATTTT; CDR3aa: CASSERSSGTDTQYF
d_gene: TRBD2; j_gene: TRBJ2-2; v_gene: TRBV4-1; len: 18; CDR3nt: TGCGCCAGCAGCCGACAAACTAGCGGGAGACAGTTAGGCGGGGAGCTGTTTTTT; CDR3aa: CASSRQTSGRQLGGELFF
d_gene: TRBD1; j_gene: TRBJ2-7; v_gene: TRBV5-5; len: 18; CDR3nt: TGTGCCAGCAGCTTCAAAGCTGCTCCGGGACAGCTTTCCTACGAGCAGTACTTC; CDR3aa: CASSFKAAPGQLSYEQYF
d_gene: TRBD2; j_gene: TRBJ2-3; v_gene: TRBV3-1/TRBV3-2; len: 19; CDR3nt: TGTGCCAGCAGCCCCAGAACCGGGACTAGCGGGAGGGGCACAGATACGCAGTATTTT; CDR3aa: CASSPRTGTSGRGTDTQYF
d_gene: TRBD1; j_gene: TRBJ2-3; v_gene: TRBV4-1; len: 16; CDR3nt: TGCGCCAGCAGCCGCCAGTGGGGACAGGGCACAGATACGCAGTATTTT; CDR3aa: CASSRQWGQGTDTQYF
d_gene: TRBD1; j_gene: TRBJ1-1; v_gene: TRBV6-5; len: 16; CDR3nt: TGTGCCAGCAGTTTTCTACCGGGACAGGGTTTCACTGAAGCTTTCTTT; CDR3aa: CASSFLPGQGFTEAFF
d_gene: TRBD2; j_gene: TRBJ2-1; v_gene: TRBV5-1; len: 18; CDR3nt: TGCGCCAGCAGGCCCAGGACTAGCGGGAGGGTCATCTACAATGAGCAGTTCTTC; CDR3aa: CASRPRTSGRVIYNEQFF